The 3 T cell receptor beta chains below come from one sample, sequenced in a study of technical replicates of blood from several donors. Profiling relied on immunoSEQ multiplex PCR, and the TCRdb table lists in-frame clones only, not all of them. The sample includes 74,000 or so clones, 92% of them seen just once. Sequences were obtained from T cells isolated from PBMCs. These receptors were obtained from a human donor in good health.

The chain employs TRBV6-6 and TRBJ1-5, with D maybe TRBD1 (6 bases). The CDR3 runs 16 residues. V shed 6 bases and J shed 3 bases, with 18 bases lying between them. Germline V gene data show CDR1 as MNHNY and CDR2 as SVGAGI (reference sequence). CDR3 in DNA: TGTGCCAGCAGCCGTGCGTCCCCAGGGGCCAATCAGCCCCAGCATTTT. Its translation: CASSRASPGANQPQHF.

The chain combines TRBV5-4 with TRBJ1-4, with TRBD1 matching over 7 bases. CDR1 is SGHNT, CDR2 YYREEE, per germline (reference sequence). The CDR3 contains 15 residues. The J segment lost 7 bases and the V segment lost 2 bases, leaving 8 bases of the junction unmatched. The CDR3, as DNA: TGTGCCAGCAGCTTCGGGGACAGTCAAGGTGAAAAACTGTTTTTT. It yields the protein CASSFGDSQGEKLFF.

V is TRBV30 and J is TRBJ1-3; unclear D gene. Germline V gives CDR1 GTSNPN, CDR2 SVGIG (reference sequence). The CDR3 is 13 residues long. V dropped 0 bases and J dropped 4 bases, with 7 bases sitting between them. The CDR3: CAWSVLPGNTIYF. DNA for the CDR3: TGTGCCTGGAGTGTACTCCCAGGAAACACCATATATTTT.